The T cell receptor (beta chain) described here comes from a study of vaccination effects on CD4 cells after COVID-19. The study's findings and limits: Researchers report that only 1 of 255 vaccine-induced clones in healthy vaccinees cross-reacted with common cold coronaviruses. Late after vaccination, infection- and vaccine-induced clones showed marked clonal contraction.

On this clone itself: Antigen unknown.

Some clones are missing from TCRdb's copy, which holds only in-frame ones; the method was immunoSEQ multiplex PCR. Counted here are some 20,000 clones, approximately 70% occurring once; the ten biggest clones make up about 16%. The germline V gene has CDR1 MNHEY and CDR2 SMNVEV (reference sequence). Trimming cost V 7 bases and J 2 bases, with 9 bases left between them. The CDR3 length is 13 residues. Ahead of sequencing, the ViraFEST assay grew antigen-specific CD4+ T cells using viral peptide pools. With roughly 9 days of culture completed, CD4+ T cells were isolated. Researchers reported culturing more than 1.5 million PBMC in each well, adding 8 to 10 IU/ml IL-2 and about 9.6 ug/ml peptides. Both day 3 and day 7 saw half the medium replaced with IL-2 medium.

The chain is built from TRBV27 and TRBJ1-5; tentative D call: TRBD1 (5 bases). The sequencing here drew on CD4+ T cells from PBMCs cultured with HCoV-229E spike peptides, taken before COVID-19 vaccination. The clonotype originates from a human donor who received a COVID-19 vaccine. CDR3 loop: CASTQGGNQPQHF. The CDR3 nucleotides read TGTGCCAGCACTCAGGGAGGCAATCAGCCCCAGCATTTT.